The 2 T cell receptor beta chains below all came from one sample that was sequenced in a study of monozygotic twins with inflammatory bowel disease. TCRdb reprocessed the 5' RACE reads; each CDR3 protein has one entry and no DNA is given. In all, the sample yields hundreds of thousands of distinct CDR3 sequences. The material sequenced was blood. These receptors came from a human donor with ulcerative colitis or Crohn's disease, or a healthy co-twin of an affected twin (not recorded which).

This sequence joins TRBV20-1 and TRBJ2-7; the TRBD1 assignment by TCRdb is unverifiable without DNA. The CDR3 covers 13 residues. Per germline, CDR1 DFQATT and CDR2 SNEGSKA (reference sequence). CDR3: CSARRDRGYEQYF.

The rearrangement joins TRBV28 to TRBJ2-5. The CDR3 spans 11 residues. CDR1 and CDR2 (germline): MDHEN, SYDVKM. The CDR3 here is CASSRSWTQYF.